This entry lists 9 T cell receptor beta chains sequenced from one sample in a study of cytomegalovirus exposure and HLA in healthy donors. The primer mix had 60 Vbeta and 13 Jbeta primers. The table came from immunoSEQ multiplex PCR; TCRdb's copy has only in-frame clones and leaves some out. Listed are around 51,000 clones; 2.1% falls within the top ten. The source material was PBMCs. The source of these receptors is a middle-aged woman in good health and CMV-seronegative.

This chain joins TRBV7-6 and TRBJ1-4; no definite D call. Trimming took off 1 base at V and 2 bases at J, with 5 bases between the two ends. Germline V gene sequence: CDR1 SGHVS, CDR2 FNYEAQ. CDR3 length equals 14 residues. The CDR3 protein is CASSLGSTNEKLFF. CDR3 nucleotides: TGTGCCAGCAGCTTAGGGAGTACTAATGAAAAACTGTTTTTT.

The chain combines TRBV6-5 with TRBJ1-5, with D perhaps matching TRBD1 (6 bases). The CDR3 is 15 amino acids. The germline V gene encodes CDR1 MNHEY and CDR2 SVGAGI. The V end was cut by 6 bases, the J end by 7 bases, with 19 bases between. The CDR3 loop reads CASSRSRDMRQPQHF. The CDR3 DNA reads TGTGCCAGCAGCCGCAGCCGGGACATGCGGCAGCCCCAGCATTTT.

V usage is TRBV5-1 and J usage is TRBJ2-1; possibly TRBD2 for D (6 bases). V was trimmed by 0 bases and J by 7 bases, leaving 11 bases between them. There are 14 residues in the CDR3. The germline V gene has CDR1 SGHRS and CDR2 YFSETQ. The chain's CDR3 is CASSLGGSGNEQFF. The DNA for the CDR3 is TGCGCCAGCAGCTTGGGGGGTAGCGGAAATGAGCAGTTCTTC.

The chain employs TRBV30 and TRBJ2-1, with 16 bases that match TRBD2. The V gene's germline CDR1 is GTSNPN and CDR2 SVGIG (reference sequence). V trimming: 8 bases; J trimming: 13 bases; junction bases outside the gene matches: 14. The CDR3 length is 15 residues. DNA of the CDR3: TGTGCCGGGGATTCGAAGGGACTAGCGGGAGGGCGACAGTTCTTC. As protein: CAGDSKGLAGGRQFF.

This rearrangement joins TRBV5-1 to TRBJ2-1, with 13 positions matching TRBD2. V was clipped by 4 bases and J by 4 bases; unmatched bases: 5. The CDR3 has 16 amino acids. The germline gives CDR1 SGHRS, CDR2 YFSETQ. The CDR3 nucleotides read TGCGCCAGCAGCATGGGGACTAGCGGGAATTACAATGAGCAGTTCTTC. Translated, it gives CASSMGTSGNYNEQFF.

This chain links TRBV29-1 with TRBJ2-3; maybe TRBD1 (8 bases). Germline lookup yields CDR1 SQVTM and CDR2 ANQGSEA. This CDR3 has 13 residues. V lost 6 bases and J lost 4, with 14 bases in between. CDR3 DNA sequence: TGCAGCGTGGGGGGGGGACAGGCAGATACGCAGTATTTT. This translates into CSVGGGQADTQYF.

The V gene is TRBV19, the J gene TRBJ1-1; weak D call: TRBD1 (6 bases). V dropped 3 bases and J dropped 4 bases, with 21 bases sitting between them. Germline CDR1 is LNHDA and CDR2 is SQIVND (reference sequence). The CDR3 runs to 17 residues. CDR3 sequence reads: CASSMIATRGTSTEAFF. CDR3 DNA sequence: TGTGCCAGTAGTATGATAGCTACCAGGGGTACGAGCACTGAAGCTTTCTTT.

The chain joins TRBV6-5 to TRBJ1-2; TRBD1 is a possible D gene (6 bases). The germline V gene encodes CDR1 MNHEY and CDR2 SVGAGI. The CDR3 length is 15 residues. V lost 2 bases and J lost 5, with 15 bases in between. The CDR3 nucleotides are TGTGCCAGCAGTTACGACAGGAACCTCTTTTATGGCTACACCTTC. Amino acid sequence: CASSYDRNLFYGYTF.

The chain links TRBV4-2 to TRBJ2-1, with 8 bases aligning to TRBD1. Germline V gene data show CDR1 as LGHNA and CDR2 as YNFKEQ. The CDR3 has 17 residues. The J segment lost 5 bases and the V segment lost 2 bases, leaving 11 bases of the junction unmatched. CDR3 protein: CASSQNGQGRIDNEQFF. CDR3 coding DNA: TGTGCCAGCAGCCAAAACGGACAGGGTAGGATCGACAATGAGCAGTTCTTC.